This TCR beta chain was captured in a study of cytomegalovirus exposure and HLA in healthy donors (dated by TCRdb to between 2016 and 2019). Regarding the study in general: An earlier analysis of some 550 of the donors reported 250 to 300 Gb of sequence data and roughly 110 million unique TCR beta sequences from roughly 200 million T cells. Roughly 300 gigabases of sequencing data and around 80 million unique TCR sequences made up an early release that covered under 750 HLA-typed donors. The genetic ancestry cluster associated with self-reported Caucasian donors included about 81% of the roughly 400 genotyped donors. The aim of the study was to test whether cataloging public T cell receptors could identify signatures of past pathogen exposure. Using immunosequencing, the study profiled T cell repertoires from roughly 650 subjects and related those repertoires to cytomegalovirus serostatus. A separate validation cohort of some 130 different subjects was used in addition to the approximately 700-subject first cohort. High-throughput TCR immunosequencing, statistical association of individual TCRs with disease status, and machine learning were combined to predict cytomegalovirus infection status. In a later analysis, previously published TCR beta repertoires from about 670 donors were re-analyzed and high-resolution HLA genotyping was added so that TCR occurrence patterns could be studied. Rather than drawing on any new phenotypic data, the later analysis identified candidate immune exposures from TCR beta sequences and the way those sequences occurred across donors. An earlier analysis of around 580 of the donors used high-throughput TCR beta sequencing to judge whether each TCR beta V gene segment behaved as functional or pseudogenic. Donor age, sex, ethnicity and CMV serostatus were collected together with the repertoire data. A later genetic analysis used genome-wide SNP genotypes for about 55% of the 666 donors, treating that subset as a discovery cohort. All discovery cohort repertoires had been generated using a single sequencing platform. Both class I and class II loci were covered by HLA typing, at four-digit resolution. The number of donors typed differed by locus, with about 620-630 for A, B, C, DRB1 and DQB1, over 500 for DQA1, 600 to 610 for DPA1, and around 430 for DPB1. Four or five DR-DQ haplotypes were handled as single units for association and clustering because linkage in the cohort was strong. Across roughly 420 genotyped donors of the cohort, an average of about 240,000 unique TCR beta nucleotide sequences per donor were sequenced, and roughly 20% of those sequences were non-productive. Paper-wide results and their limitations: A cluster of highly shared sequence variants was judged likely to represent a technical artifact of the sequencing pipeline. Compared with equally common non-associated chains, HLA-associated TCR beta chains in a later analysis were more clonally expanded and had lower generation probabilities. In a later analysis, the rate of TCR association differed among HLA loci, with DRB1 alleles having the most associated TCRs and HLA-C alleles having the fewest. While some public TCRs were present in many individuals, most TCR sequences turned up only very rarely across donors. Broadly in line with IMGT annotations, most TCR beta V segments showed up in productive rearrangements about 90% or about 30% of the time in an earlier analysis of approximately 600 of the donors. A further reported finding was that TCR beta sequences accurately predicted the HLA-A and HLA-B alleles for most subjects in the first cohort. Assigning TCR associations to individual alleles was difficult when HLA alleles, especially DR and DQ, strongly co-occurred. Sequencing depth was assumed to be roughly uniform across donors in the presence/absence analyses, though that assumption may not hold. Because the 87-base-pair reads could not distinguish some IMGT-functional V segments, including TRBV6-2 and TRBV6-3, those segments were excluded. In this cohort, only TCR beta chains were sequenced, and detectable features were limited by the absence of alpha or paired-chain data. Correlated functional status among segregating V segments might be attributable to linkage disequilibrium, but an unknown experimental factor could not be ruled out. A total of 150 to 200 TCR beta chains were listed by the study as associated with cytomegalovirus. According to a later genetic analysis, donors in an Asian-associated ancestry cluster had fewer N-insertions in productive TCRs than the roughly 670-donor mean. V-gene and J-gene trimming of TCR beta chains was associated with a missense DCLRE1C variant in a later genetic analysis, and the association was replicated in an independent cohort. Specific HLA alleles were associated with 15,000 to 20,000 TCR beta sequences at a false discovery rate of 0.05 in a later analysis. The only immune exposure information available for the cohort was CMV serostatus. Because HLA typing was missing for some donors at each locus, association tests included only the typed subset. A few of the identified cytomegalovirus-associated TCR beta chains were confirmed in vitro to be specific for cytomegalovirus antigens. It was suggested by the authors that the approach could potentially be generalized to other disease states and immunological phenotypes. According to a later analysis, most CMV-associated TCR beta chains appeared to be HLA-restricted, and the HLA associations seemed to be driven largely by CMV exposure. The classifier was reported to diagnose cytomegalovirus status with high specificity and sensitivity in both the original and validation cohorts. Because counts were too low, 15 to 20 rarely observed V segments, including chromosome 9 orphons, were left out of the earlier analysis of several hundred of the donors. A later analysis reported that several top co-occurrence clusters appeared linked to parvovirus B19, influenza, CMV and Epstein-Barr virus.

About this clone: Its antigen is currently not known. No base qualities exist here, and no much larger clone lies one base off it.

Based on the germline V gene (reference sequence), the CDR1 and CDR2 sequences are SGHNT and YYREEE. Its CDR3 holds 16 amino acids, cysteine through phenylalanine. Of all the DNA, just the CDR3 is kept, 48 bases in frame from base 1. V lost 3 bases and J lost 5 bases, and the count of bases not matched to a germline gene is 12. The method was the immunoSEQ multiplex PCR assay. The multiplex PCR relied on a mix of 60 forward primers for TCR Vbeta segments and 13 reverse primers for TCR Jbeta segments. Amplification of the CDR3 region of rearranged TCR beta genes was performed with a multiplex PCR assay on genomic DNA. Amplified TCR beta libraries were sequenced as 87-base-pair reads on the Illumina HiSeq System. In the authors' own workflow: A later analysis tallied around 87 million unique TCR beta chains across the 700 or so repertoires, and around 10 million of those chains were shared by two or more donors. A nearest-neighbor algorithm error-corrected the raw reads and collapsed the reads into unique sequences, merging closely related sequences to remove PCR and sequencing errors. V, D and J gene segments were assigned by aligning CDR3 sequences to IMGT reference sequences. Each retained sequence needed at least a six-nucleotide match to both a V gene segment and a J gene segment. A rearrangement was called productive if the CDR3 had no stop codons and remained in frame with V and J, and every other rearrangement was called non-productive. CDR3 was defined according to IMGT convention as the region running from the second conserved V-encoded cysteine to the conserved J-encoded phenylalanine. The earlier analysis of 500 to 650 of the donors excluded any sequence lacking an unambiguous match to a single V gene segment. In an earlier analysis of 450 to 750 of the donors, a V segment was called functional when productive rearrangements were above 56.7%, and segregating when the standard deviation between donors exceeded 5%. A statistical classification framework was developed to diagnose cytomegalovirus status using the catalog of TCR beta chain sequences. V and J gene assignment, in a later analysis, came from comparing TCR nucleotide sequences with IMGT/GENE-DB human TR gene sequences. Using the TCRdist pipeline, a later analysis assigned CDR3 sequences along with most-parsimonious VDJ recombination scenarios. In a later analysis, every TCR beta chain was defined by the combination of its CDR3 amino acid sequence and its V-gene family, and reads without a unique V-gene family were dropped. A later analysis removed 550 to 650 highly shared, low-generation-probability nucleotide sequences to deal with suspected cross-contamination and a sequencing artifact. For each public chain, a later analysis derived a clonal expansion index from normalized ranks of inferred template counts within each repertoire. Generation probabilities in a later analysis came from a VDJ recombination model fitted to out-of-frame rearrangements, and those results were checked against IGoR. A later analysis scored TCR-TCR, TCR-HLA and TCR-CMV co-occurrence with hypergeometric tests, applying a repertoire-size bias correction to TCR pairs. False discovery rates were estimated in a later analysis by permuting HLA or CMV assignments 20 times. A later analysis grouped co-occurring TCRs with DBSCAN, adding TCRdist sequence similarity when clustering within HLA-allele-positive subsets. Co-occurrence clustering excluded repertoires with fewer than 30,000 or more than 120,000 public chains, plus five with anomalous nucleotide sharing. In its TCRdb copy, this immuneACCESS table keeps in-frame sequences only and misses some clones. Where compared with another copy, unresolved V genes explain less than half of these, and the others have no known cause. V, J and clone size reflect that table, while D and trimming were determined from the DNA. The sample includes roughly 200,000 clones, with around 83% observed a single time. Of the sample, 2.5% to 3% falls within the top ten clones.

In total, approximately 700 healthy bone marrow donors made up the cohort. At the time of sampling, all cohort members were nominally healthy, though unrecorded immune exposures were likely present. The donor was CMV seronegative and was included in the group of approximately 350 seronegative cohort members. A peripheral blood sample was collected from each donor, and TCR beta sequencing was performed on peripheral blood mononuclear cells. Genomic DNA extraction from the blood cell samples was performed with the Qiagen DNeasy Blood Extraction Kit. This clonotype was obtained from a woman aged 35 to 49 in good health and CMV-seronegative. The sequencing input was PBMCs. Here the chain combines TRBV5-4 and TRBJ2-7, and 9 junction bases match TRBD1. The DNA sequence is TGTGCCAGCAGCTCGGGGGCCACGGGACAGGGTGACGAGCAGTACTTC. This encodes CASSSGATGQGDEQYF.